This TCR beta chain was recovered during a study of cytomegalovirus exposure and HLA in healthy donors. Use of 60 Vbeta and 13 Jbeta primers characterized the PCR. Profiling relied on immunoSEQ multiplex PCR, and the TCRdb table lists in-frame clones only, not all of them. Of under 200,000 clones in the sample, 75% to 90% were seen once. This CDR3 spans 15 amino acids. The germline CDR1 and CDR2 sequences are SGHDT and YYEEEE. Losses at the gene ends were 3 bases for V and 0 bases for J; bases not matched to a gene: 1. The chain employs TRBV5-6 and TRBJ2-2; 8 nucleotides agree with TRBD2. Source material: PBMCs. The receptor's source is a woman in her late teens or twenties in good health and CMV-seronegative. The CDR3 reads CASSSGGANTGELFF. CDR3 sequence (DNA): TGTGCCAGCAGCTCGGGGGGGGCGAACACCGGGGAGCTGTTTTTT.